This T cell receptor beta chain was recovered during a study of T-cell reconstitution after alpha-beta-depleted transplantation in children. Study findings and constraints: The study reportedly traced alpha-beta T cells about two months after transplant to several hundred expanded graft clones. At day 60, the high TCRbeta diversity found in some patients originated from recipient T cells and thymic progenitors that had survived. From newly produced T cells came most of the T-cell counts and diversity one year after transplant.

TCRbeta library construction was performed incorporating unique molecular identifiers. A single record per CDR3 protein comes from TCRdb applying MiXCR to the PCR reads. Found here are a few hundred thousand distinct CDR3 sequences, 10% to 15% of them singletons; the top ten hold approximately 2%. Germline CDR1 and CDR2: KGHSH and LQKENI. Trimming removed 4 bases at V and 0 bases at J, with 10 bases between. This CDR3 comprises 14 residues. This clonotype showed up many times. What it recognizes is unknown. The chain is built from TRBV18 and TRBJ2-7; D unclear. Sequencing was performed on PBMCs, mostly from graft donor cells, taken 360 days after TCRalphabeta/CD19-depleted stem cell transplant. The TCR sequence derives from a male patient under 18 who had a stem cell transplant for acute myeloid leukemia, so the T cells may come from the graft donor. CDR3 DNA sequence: TGTGCCAGCTCACGCCGGACGGACTCCTACGAGCAGTACTTC. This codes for CASSRRTDSYEQYF.